This section outlines one T cell receptor beta chain sequence together with its context. The data were taken from a study of control samples from healthy donors and cancer patients. V lost 2 bases, J lost 2 bases, and 10 bases lay in between. This CDR3 is built from 15 residues. Germline V gene lookup returns CDR1 LNHDA and CDR2 SQIVND (reference sequence). Sequencing used immunoSEQ multiplex PCR; TCRdb keeps in-frame clones, though not all of them. The sample lists 150,000 or so clones; 85% to 95% were seen once. The sample was PBMCs. The chain links TRBV19 to TRBJ1-5; no definite D call. The receptor was isolated from a man in his sixties with colorectal cancer. The CDR3 sequence is CASSIRGLGNQPQHF. CDR3 bases: TGTGCCAGTAGTATACGAGGGCTCGGCAATCAGCCCCAGCATTTT.